The present T cell receptor (beta chain) was sequenced within a study of blood T cell repertoires in COVID-19. Study as a whole: The United States, Italy and Spain provided the acute and convalescent COVID-19 samples.

CDR1 and CDR2 from the germline V gene are MDHEN and SYDVKM. The V gene lost 2 bases and the J gene lost 0 bases, with 7 bases spanning the gap. CDR3 length equals 14 residues. Sequencing was performed with immunoSEQ multiplex PCR; in TCRdb, only in-frame clones are kept and a portion is missing. The sample lists over 150,000 clones, roughly nine tenths seen once, with about 0.57% in the top ten. This sequence joins TRBV28 and TRBJ1-1; D not certain. The clonotype originates from a man aged 50-60 years with acute or convalescent COVID-19. The specimen sequenced was peripheral blood. CDR3 DNA sequence: TGTGCCAGCAGTTTAACAGTAATGAACACTGAAGCTTTCTTT. Translating gives CASSLTVMNTEAFF.